This T cell receptor (beta chain) derives from a study of shared clonotypes between healthy human individuals. This clone appeared many times. V lost 5 bases to trimming and J lost 4 bases, with 6 bases between them. CDR1 is SGHTA, CDR2 FQGNSA, per germline. CDR3 size: 11 residues. For sorted subsets, about 0.2 ug DNA per replicate equaled tens of thousands of T cell genomes. The protocol was immunoSEQ multiplex PCR, while the TCRdb copy is restricted to in-frame clones and leaves out a portion. The table lists 950,000 to 1,100,000 clones, about four fifths of them singletons. The sample taken for sequencing was memory CD4+ T cells from PBMCs. The subset here: CD45RA-negative fraction. This TCR was recovered from a man between 18 and 29 years old in good health. Some clones in this sample may be carry-over from other donors' samples. The V and J genes are TRBV7-2 and TRBJ2-7; D gene unclear. CDR3 nucleotides: TGTGCCAGCAGCACCAATTACGAGCAGTACTTC. It codes for CASSTNYEQYF.